What follows is one T cell receptor (beta chain) and its context. Its antigen is not identified. Germline CDR1 is SEHNR and CDR2 is FQNEAQ (reference sequence). This CDR3 has 16 amino acids. With a J-beta primer mix and a sample-barcoded 5' primer, a second PCR ran about 6 to 11 cycles. Tags on each cDNA molecule came from a template-switch adaptor with 12 random nucleotides. TCRdb recomputed calls from the 5' RACE reads with MiXCR, one row per CDR3 protein. The table includes approximately 490,000 distinct CDR3 sequences, 24% detected once. This entry is derived from a study of blood T cells in healthy people across ages. Findings and caveats of the study: Roughly linear age-related decline in beta diversity appeared, significant by age about 37.

These data also featured in a second study, about T cells of mothers and their children. That work states: All donors were healthy and Caucasian; they were a few mothers and their six children.

The rearrangement joins TRBV7-9 to TRBJ2-5; 8 bases map to TRBD2. The DNA end is a closer match to TRBJ2-1, so the J assignment may be wrong. The specimen sequenced was blood. The receptor was isolated from a boy younger than 18 in good health. CDR3 residues: CASSGLAGITYNEQFF. The CDR3 region has the DNA TGTGCCAGCAGCGGGTTAGCGGGAATCACCTACAATGAGCAGTTCTTC.